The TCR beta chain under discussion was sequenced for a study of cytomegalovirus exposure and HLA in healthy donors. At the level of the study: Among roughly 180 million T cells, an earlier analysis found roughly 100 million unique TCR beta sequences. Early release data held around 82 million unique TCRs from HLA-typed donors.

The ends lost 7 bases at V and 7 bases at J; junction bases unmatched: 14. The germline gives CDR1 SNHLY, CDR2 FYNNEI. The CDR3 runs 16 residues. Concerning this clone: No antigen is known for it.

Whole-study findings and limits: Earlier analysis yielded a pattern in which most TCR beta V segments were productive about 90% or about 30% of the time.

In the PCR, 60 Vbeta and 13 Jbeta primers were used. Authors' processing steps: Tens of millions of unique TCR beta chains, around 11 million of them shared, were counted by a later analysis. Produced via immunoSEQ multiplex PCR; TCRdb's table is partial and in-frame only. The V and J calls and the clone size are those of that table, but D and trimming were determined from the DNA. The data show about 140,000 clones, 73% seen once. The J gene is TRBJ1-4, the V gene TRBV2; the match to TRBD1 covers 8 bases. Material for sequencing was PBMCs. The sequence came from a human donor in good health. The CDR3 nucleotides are TGTGCCAGCAAACCTTCTTGGACAGGGAGAGGTGAAAAACTGTTTTTT. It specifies CASKPSWTGRGEKLFF.